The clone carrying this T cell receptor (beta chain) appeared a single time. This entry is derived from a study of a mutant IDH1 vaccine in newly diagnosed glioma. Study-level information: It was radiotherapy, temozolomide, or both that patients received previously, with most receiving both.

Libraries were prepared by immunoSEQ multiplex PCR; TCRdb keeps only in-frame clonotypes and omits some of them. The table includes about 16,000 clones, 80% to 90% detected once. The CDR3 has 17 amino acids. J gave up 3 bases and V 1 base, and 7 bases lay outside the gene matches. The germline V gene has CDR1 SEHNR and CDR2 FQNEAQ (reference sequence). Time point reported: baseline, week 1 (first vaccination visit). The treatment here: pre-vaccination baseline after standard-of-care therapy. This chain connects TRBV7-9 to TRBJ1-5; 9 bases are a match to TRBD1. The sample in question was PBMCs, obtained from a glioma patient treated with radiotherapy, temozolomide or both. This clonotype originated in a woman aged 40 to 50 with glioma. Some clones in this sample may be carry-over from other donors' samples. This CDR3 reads CASSLGIGTGNNQPQHF. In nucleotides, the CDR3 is TGTGCCAGCAGCTTAGGTATCGGGACAGGGAACAATCAGCCCCAGCATTTT.